These 10 T cell receptor beta chains were sequenced from one sample in a study of cytomegalovirus exposure and HLA in healthy donors. TCRdb's copy holds only in-frame clones and misses some; the assay was immunoSEQ multiplex PCR. The repertoire consists of roughly 190,000 clones, with roughly nine tenths occurring once and the leading ten covering around 7.2%. The sample taken for sequencing was PBMCs. These receptors were collected from a man aged 30-40 years in good health and CMV-seropositive.

This sequence joins TRBV18 and TRBJ1-5; 12 nucleotides align to TRBD1. The CDR3 has 19 residues. V shed 3 bases, J shed 7 bases, and the junction held 16 bases outside the gene matches. Germline V gene lookup returns CDR1 KGHSH and CDR2 LQKENI. This chain's CDR3 is CASSPYRGQGAQREQPQHF. The CDR3 DNA sequence: TGTGCCAGCTCACCCTACCGGGGACAGGGGGCGCAAAGGGAGCAGCCCCAGCATTTT.

Turning to this clone: One end of the junction fails to match germline, which may point to a read error. The chain combines TRBV29-1 with TRBJ2-1; D gene uncertain. CDR1 is SQVTM, CDR2 ANQGSEA, per germline. The CDR3 consists of 11 residues. This CDR3 is CSVEPLGPRIF. The CDR3 DNA reads TGCAGCGTTGAACCGTTGGGTCCCCGGATCTTC.

This rearrangement joins TRBV9 to TRBJ1-5; a weak D match, TRBD1 (6 bases). From germline, CDR1 is SGDLS and CDR2 YYNGEE. Trimming left V 2 bases short and J 3 bases short, with 12 bases between. CDR3 length equals 15 residues. CDR3 DNA sequence: TGTGCCAGCAGCGTCGACACAGGGTACAATCAGCCCCAGCATTTT. Protein product: CASSVDTGYNQPQHF.

This clone is a singleton in its sample. The chain recombines TRBV6-1 with TRBJ2-1; 9 positions agree with TRBD2. There are 16 residues in the CDR3. V shed 2 bases and J 3 bases; nucleotides not matched to a gene: 5. Germline-derived CDR1 and CDR2 are MNHNS and SASEGT. The CDR3 nucleotides read TGTGCCAGCAGTGAATTTACTAGCGGGTACTACAATGAGCAGTTCTTC. Its protein product is CASSEFTSGYYNEQFF.

The gene calls are TRBV27 and TRBJ2-1; 10 nucleotides line up with TRBD2. Germline V gene data show CDR1 as MNHEY and CDR2 as SMNVEV (reference sequence). V lost 5 bases and J lost 7; bases outside the gene matches: 5. The length of the CDR3 is 14 residues. CDR3 nucleotides: TGTGCCAGCAGTCCTGGGGGACTAGCGAATGAGCAGTTCTTC. Translation: CASSPGGLANEQFF.

This chain joins TRBV19 and TRBJ2-5; D is possibly TRBD1 or TRBD2 (5 bases each). The CDR3 has 11 amino acids. Trimming removed 5 bases at V and 8 bases at J, with 9 bases between. The germline V gene encodes CDR1 LNHDA and CDR2 SQIVND (reference sequence). The CDR3 nucleotides read TGTGCCAGTAGTCTAGGGACCACCCAGTACTTC. The encoded protein is CASSLGTTQYF. Drawing the rest from reference TRBV19 and TRBJ2-5, the complete variable domain is DGGITQSPKYLFRKEGQNVTLSCEQNLNHDAMYWYRQDPGQGLRLIYYSQIVNDFQKGDIAEGYSVSREKKESFPLTVTSAQKNPTAFYLCASSLGTTQYFGPGTRLLVL.

The count of this clone is one. The rearrangement uses TRBV7-2 and TRBJ1-2, with 7 bases identical to TRBD1. The germline V gene has CDR1 SGHTA and CDR2 FQGNSA. The J segment lost 6 bases and the V segment lost 5 bases, leaving 6 bases of the junction unmatched. This CDR3 comprises 13 residues. The CDR3 DNA is TGTGCCAGCAGCCGACAGGGTCGGGATGGCTACACCTTC. The encoded protein is CASSRQGRDGYTF.

The V gene is TRBV7-8, the J gene TRBJ1-6, with D uncertain. Germline CDR1 and CDR2: SGHVS and FQNEAQ. Trimming shortened V by 3 bases and J by 4 bases, and 7 bases separated the two germline ends. CDR3 length: 14 residues. The CDR3 protein is CASSFTQYNSPLHF. CDR3 nucleotide sequence: TGTGCCAGCAGCTTCACTCAGTATAATTCACCCCTCCACTTT.

This clone came up a few times. As DNA, the CDR3 is TGCAGCGTTGAGGGGGAGGGAGCTTACAATGAGCAGTTCTTC. Translated, it gives CSVEGEGAYNEQFF. This chain connects TRBV29-1 to TRBJ2-1; 7 nucleotides agree with TRBD2. The CDR3 extends over 14 amino acids. J lost 4 bases, V lost 3 bases, and 6 bases had no gene match. Germline CDR1 is SQVTM and CDR2 is ANQGSEA.

The rearrangement joins TRBV2 to TRBJ2-7; 11 nucleotides line up with TRBD2. Germline assignment: CDR1 SNHLY and CDR2 FYNNEI. After removal of 6 bases from V and 7 bases from J, the junction contained 11 bases not matched to a gene. CDR3 length equals 15 residues. The CDR3 bases are TGTGCCAGCAGGGCTGACCTAGCGGGAGGAAAGGAGCAGTACTTC. It translates to CASRADLAGGKEQYF.